The T cell receptor (beta chain) described here comes from a study of T cells in Graves' hyperthyroidism and ophthalmopathy. The junction had 11 bases not matched to a gene; V was cut back by 8 bases and J by 2 bases. Germline loops: CDR1 DFQATT, CDR2 SNEGSKA (reference sequence). There are 14 residues in the CDR3. Approximately 10 ml of fresh peripheral blood supplied the PBMCs. Amplified regions were TCR beta CDR3 sequences from RNA transcripts. TCR CDR3 underwent first-round RT-PCR with the HTBI primer set. TCRdb reanalysed the multiplex PCR reads using MiXCR and keeps one entry per CDR3 protein. The sample has hundreds of thousands of distinct CDR3 sequences, less than 30% seen once.

The source material was blood. This receptor was taken from a middle-aged man with Graves' hyperthyroidism that later progressed to Graves' ophthalmopathy. The chain links TRBV20-1 to TRBJ2-5; 7 bases match TRBD2. The CDR3 coding sequence is TGCAGTACCGCGACTAGCAGGATTCAAGAGACCCAGTACTTC. Translating it yields CSTATSRIQETQYF.